The 28 T cell receptor beta chains given below trace back to one sample, sequenced in a study of T cells in Graves' hyperthyroidism and ophthalmopathy. Regions amplified from RNA transcripts were the TCR beta CDR3 regions. The study used the HTBI primer set for a first-round RT-PCR of the TCR CDR3. TCRdb independently ran MiXCR on the multiplex PCR reads; one entry per CDR3 protein. The table includes some 300,000 distinct CDR3 sequences, roughly 18% detected once. What was sequenced was blood. The receptors originated from a man between 45 and 60 years old with Graves' ophthalmopathy.

This clonotype was counted at least ten times. The chain has TRBV28 and TRBJ1-1, with no clear D. The germline gives CDR1 MDHEN, CDR2 SYDVKM. The CDR3 is 14 residues long. V was pared by 0 bases and J by 1 base, with 6 bases between. CDR3 region: CASSLWAGNTEAFF. The DNA for the CDR3 is TGTGCCAGCAGTTTATGGGCAGGGAACACTGAAGCTTTCTTT.

This clonotype was observed a handful of times. This rearrangement joins TRBV2 to TRBJ2-4, with 15 bases identical to TRBD2. CDR1 and CDR2 from the germline V gene are SNHLY and FYNNEI. Trimming cost V 8 bases and J 1 base; bases outside gene matches: 9. CDR3 length equals 18 residues. CDR3 residues: CASHIGTSGRFAKNIQYF. CDR3 in DNA: TGTGCCAGCCATATCGGGACTAGCGGGAGGTTTGCCAAAAACATTCAGTACTTC.

The table lists this clonotype with a few counts. This chain uses TRBV28 with TRBJ1-2; 12 bases match TRBD1. Germline values: CDR1 MDHEN, CDR2 SYDVKM. This CDR3 is 15 amino acids long. The trim removed 6 bases at V and 2 bases at J, leaving 4 bases unmatched. CDR3 protein: CASSAGTGGNYGYTF. The CDR3 nucleotides read TGTGCCAGCAGCGCAGGGACAGGGGGCAACTATGGCTACACCTTC.

This clonotype turned up a few times. The V call is TRBV24-1, the J call TRBJ2-7; 8 nucleotides align to TRBD1. The CDR3 consists of 15 residues. Germline V gene data show CDR1 as KGHDR and CDR2 as SFDVKD. Trimming took 4 bases from V and 2 from J; bases not matched to a gene: 6. The CDR3 here is CATSEAGTGTYEQYF. The CDR3 coding sequence is TGTGCCACCAGTGAAGCCGGGACAGGTACCTACGAGCAGTACTTC.

This clonotype turned up a few times. V gene TRBV5-4 combines with J gene TRBJ2-1; D possibly corresponds to TRBD2 (5 bases). Deletions cut 4 bases from V and 0 bases from J, with 11 bases between. This CDR3 has 15 residues. Germline V gene data show CDR1 as SGHNT and CDR2 as YYREEE (reference sequence). CDR3 sequence: CASSRGPSSYNEQFF. Here the CDR3 DNA reads TGTGCCAGCAGCCGCGGGCCTAGCTCCTACAATGAGCAGTTCTTC.

This clonotype was counted at least ten times. This rearrangement joins TRBV20-1 to TRBJ1-5; the match to TRBD1 covers 8 bases. Trimming removed 6 bases from V and 5 bases from J; junction bases left unmatched: 6. The CDR3 runs to 13 residues. Germline-derived CDR1 and CDR2 are DFQATT and SNEGSKA (reference sequence). The CDR3: CSATGTGDQPQHF. The CDR3 region has the DNA TGCAGTGCCACCGGGACAGGTGATCAGCCCCAGCATTTT.

This chain links TRBV12-5 with TRBJ2-7; D is perhaps TRBD2 (6 bases). This CDR3 spans 14 amino acids. Germline CDR1 LGHNT, CDR2 FRNRAP. V was cut by 2 bases and J by 2 bases, with 10 bases left in between. CDR3 residues: CASGLSGAPYEQYF. The CDR3 bases are TGTGCTAGTGGTTTGTCGGGAGCCCCCTACGAGCAGTACTTC.

This clonotype was counted many times. The J gene is TRBJ2-3, the V gene TRBV7-9; D gene uncertain. Germline V CDR1 and CDR2: SEHNR, FQNEAQ (reference sequence). Deletions cut 5 bases from V and 0 bases from J, with 9 bases between. CDR3 length equals 14 residues. The CDR3 loop reads CASSRKGSTDTQYF. CDR3 nucleotides: TGTGCCAGCAGCCGAAAGGGCAGCACAGATACGCAGTATTTT.

This clonotype was found many times. V usage is TRBV28 and J usage is TRBJ1-5; TRBD1 matches at 8 bases. The germline gives CDR1 MDHEN, CDR2 SYDVKM. CDR3 length equals 15 residues. The V segment lost 3 bases and the J segment 7 bases; nucleotides outside the gene matches: 8. CDR3 sequence reads: CASSFRQGWNQPQHF. DNA of the CDR3: TGTGCCAGCAGTTTCCGACAGGGGTGGAACCAGCCCCAGCATTTT.

Ten or more counts support this clonotype. The V gene is TRBV5-1, the J gene TRBJ2-3, with 12 bases that match TRBD1. The CDR3 contains 17 residues. Per germline, CDR1 SGHRS and CDR2 YFSETQ. V dropped 0 bases and J dropped 2; count of bases not matched to a gene: 4. The CDR3 loop reads CASSLAGTGGTTDTQYF. In DNA form, the CDR3 reads TGCGCCAGCAGCTTGGCCGGGACAGGGGGCACCACAGATACGCAGTATTTT.

The rearrangement joins TRBV28 to TRBJ2-4; D could derive from TRBD1 or TRBD2 (5 bases each). The CDR3 extends over 12 amino acids. V lost 3 bases and J 5 bases, leaving 5 bases between the germline ends. CDR1 and CDR2 from the germline V gene are MDHEN and SYDVKM. This CDR3 is CASSLGENIQYF. CDR3 DNA sequence: TGTGCCAGCAGTTTGGGGGAAAACATTCAGTACTTC.

This clonotype was counted between two and nine times. The rearrangement joins TRBV19 to TRBJ1-1, with D unclear. Looked up from germline, CDR1 is LNHDA and CDR2 is SQIVND (reference sequence). The length of the CDR3 is 12 residues. The germline V and J ends were trimmed by 2 bases and 0 bases, with 1 base remaining between them. CDR3 DNA sequence: TGTGCCAGTAGTATACTGAACACTGAAGCTTTCTTT. This encodes CASSILNTEAFF.

The genes are TRBV6-2 or TRBV6-3 and TRBJ2-5, with D unclear. This CDR3 contains 10 residues. The V and J ends lost 8 bases and 7 bases respectively, with 8 bases between them. CDR1 MNHEY and CDR2 SVGEGT come from the germline V gene. The CDR3 loop is CASRLGTQYF. The CDR3 nucleotides are TGTGCCAGCCGGCTCGGGACCCAGTACTTC.

This clonotype was observed at least ten times. V and J are TRBV11-2 and TRBJ2-6; D is undetermined. The CDR3 sequence is 11 residues long. Trimming shortened V by 0 bases and J by 13 bases, and 4 bases separated the two germline ends. Germline loops: CDR1 SGHAT, CDR2 FQNNGV. This CDR3 is CASSLDLVLTF. As DNA, the CDR3 is TGTGCCAGCAGCTTAGACTTGGTCCTGACTTTC.

V usage is TRBV5-1 and J usage is TRBJ2-7; 7 bases are shared with TRBD1. J was trimmed by 3 bases and V by 1 base; bases with no gene match: 4. The CDR3 has 14 residues. CDR1 is SGHRS, CDR2 YFSETQ, per germline. CDR3 residues: CASSLSGQRYEQYF. CDR3 bases: TGCGCCAGCAGCTTGTCGGGACAGCGCTACGAGCAGTACTTC.

The chain links TRBV9 to TRBJ2-3; D is perhaps TRBD1 (5 bases). The CDR3 is 15 residues long. The germline CDR1 and CDR2 sequences are SGDLS and YYNGEE. Trimming took off 1 base at V and 0 bases at J, with 9 bases between the two ends. CDR3 bases: TGTGCCAGCAGCGTACTGGGGCGAAGCACAGATACGCAGTATTTT. Amino acids: CASSVLGRSTDTQYF.

This rearrangement joins TRBV19 to TRBJ2-5; TRBD1 aligns across 10 bases. V shed 5 bases, J shed 5 bases, and the junction held 5 bases outside the gene matches. Germline loops: CDR1 LNHDA, CDR2 SQIVND (reference sequence). The CDR3 consists of 14 residues. The CDR3 nucleotides read TGTGCCAGTAGTGCGACAGGGGGCGTGGAGACCCAGTACTTC. Its protein product is CASSATGGVETQYF.

This clonotype was counted only a few times. The gene calls are TRBV28 and TRBJ2-3; D remains unclear. The CDR3 covers 10 residues. CDR1 MDHEN and CDR2 SYDVKM come from the germline V gene. V was trimmed by 2 bases and J by 10 bases, leaving 4 bases between them. In DNA form, the CDR3 reads TGTGCCAGCAGTTTACGGGCGCAGTATTTT. Its protein is CASSLRAQYF. Variable domain in full (rest from reference TRBV28 and TRBJ2-3): DVKVTQSSRYLVKRTGEKVFLECVQDMDHENMFWYRQDPGLGLRLIYFSYDVKMKEKGDIPEGYSVSREKKERFSLILESASTNQTSMYLCASSLRAQYFGPGTRLTVL.

CDR3 sequence: CSYDRGNTIYF. In DNA form, the CDR3 reads TGCAGTTACGACAGGGGAAACACCATATATTTT. The chain joins TRBV20-1 to TRBJ1-3; possibly TRBD1 for D (6 bases). The germline V gene encodes CDR1 DFQATT and CDR2 SNEGSKA (reference sequence). The CDR3 loop spans 11 amino acids. The V end was cut by 8 bases, the J end by 4 bases, with 9 bases between.

This clonotype occurred many times. One end of the junction fails to match germline, which may point to a read error. The V gene is TRBV7-7, the J gene TRBJ2-2, with D possibly TRBD1 on 6 matching bases. The CDR3 spans 16 residues. CDR1 is SSHAT, CDR2 FNYEAQ, per germline (reference sequence). The CDR3 is CASSYEQGPNTGELFF. CDR3 nucleotide sequence: TGTGCTAGCAGCTACGAGCAGGGGCCGAACACCGGGGAGCTGTTTTTT.

This chain links TRBV30 with TRBJ2-5, with D unclear. CDR1 is GTSNPN and CDR2 is SVGIG in the germline V gene (reference sequence). CDR3 length: 12 residues. The germline V and J ends were trimmed by 1 base and 3 bases, with 6 bases remaining between them. The CDR3 is CAWSEWEETQYF. CDR3 nucleotides: TGTGCCTGGAGTGAGTGGGAAGAGACCCAGTACTTC.

The chain recombines TRBV9 with TRBJ2-7; D gene uncertain. The V end was cut by 0 bases, the J end by 2 bases, with 9 bases between. Germline V CDR1 and CDR2: SGDLS, YYNGEE. This CDR3 spans 14 amino acids. The DNA for the CDR3 is TGTGCCAGCAGCGTAGATGAACTCCCCTACGAGCAGTACTTC. This translates into CASSVDELPYEQYF.

The CDR3 DNA is TGTGCCAGCAGTATTCAGACTAGCGGGATCACCGGGGAGCTGTTTTTT. Translating gives CASSIQTSGITGELFF. The chain employs TRBV2 and TRBJ2-2; 11 bases align to TRBD2. This CDR3 contains 16 residues. Trimming cost V 5 bases and J 4 bases; bases outside gene matches: 6. The germline gives CDR1 SNHLY, CDR2 FYNNEI.

The chain is built from TRBV12-3 or TRBV12-4 and TRBJ1-4, with 8 bases fitting TRBD1. The CDR3 runs to 15 residues. J gave up 3 bases and V 5 bases, and 5 bases lay outside the gene matches. Written as DNA, the CDR3 is TGTGCCAGCAGTCGTACAGGGGGGGCTAATGAAAAACTGTTTTTT. Its protein product is CASSRTGGANEKLFF.

This chain connects TRBV20-1 to TRBJ2-2, with a weak D call TRBD1 (6 bases). There are 15 residues in the CDR3. Looked up from germline, CDR1 is DFQATT and CDR2 is SNEGSKA (reference sequence). The V end lost 6 bases, the J end lost 2 bases, and 16 bases lay between the germline ends. CDR3 sequence reads: CSARDKRFNTGELFF. CDR3 DNA sequence: TGCAGTGCACGGGACAAGCGATTCAACACCGGGGAGCTGTTTTTT.

CDR3 DNA: TGTGCCAGCAATCCGGGACCCCTACAAGAGACCCAGTACTTC. Translating gives CASNPGPLQETQYF. This chain links TRBV5-5 with TRBJ2-5; either TRBD1 or TRBD2 may fit D (5 bases each). Per the germline V gene, CDR1 is SGHKS and CDR2 is YYEKEE (reference sequence). The CDR3 contains 14 residues. V was shortened by 6 bases and J by 2 bases, with 14 bases between the two germline ends.

Note on this clonotype: This may be a read error: a much more frequent sequence differs by one nucleotide. The chain uses TRBV7-3 and TRBJ2-1, with 10 bases identical to TRBD2. The CDR3 spans 17 residues. Germline CDR1 is SGHTA and CDR2 is FQGTGA. CDR3 amino acids: CASSLRSGRASYNGQFF. The CDR3 DNA reads TGTGCCAGCAGCTTAAGGAGCGGGAGGGCCTCCTACAATGGGCAGTTCTTC.

The V gene is TRBV20-1, the J gene TRBJ1-2, with 7 bases identical to TRBD1. There are 15 residues in the CDR3. V lost 5 bases to trimming and J lost 3 bases; unmatched junction nucleotides: 12. CDR1 DFQATT and CDR2 SNEGSKA come from the germline V gene (reference sequence). The DNA for the CDR3 is TGCAGTGCTGGCGGGACAGACAAAACATACTATGGCTACACCTTC. Protein product: CSAGGTDKTYYGYTF.